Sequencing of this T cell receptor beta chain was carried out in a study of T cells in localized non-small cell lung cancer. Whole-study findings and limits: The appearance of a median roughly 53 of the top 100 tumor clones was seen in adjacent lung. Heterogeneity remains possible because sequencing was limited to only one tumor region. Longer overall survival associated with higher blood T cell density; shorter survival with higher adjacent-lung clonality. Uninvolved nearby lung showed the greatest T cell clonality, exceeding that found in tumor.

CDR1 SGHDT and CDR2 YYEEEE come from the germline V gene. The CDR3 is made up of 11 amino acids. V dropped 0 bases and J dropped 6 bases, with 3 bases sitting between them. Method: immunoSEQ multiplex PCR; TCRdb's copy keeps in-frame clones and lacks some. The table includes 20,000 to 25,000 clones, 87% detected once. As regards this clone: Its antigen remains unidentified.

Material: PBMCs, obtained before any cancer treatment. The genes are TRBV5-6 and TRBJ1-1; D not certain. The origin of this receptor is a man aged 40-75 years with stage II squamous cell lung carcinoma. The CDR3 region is CASSLESEAFF. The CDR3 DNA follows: TGTGCCAGCAGCTTGGAGTCTGAAGCTTTCTTT.